The T cell receptor (beta chain) under discussion was sequenced for a study of T cell responses to AZD1222 COVID-19 vaccine. Germline assignment: CDR1 KGHSH and CDR2 LQKENI. This CDR3 spans 12 amino acids. V was clipped by 3 bases and J by 5 bases, with 8 bases between them. Clones were sequenced by immunoSEQ multiplex PCR, and TCRdb holds only the in-frame ones, with some missing. The table lists 100,000 to 150,000 clones, 80% to 95% of them singletons. This clone appeared a single time. Its antigen is currently unknown. The study's findings and limits: Clonal diversity was possibly underestimated, and the donors were mostly white British, with more females. CD4 TCRs linked to vaccination spanned spike, dominating at 160-218 and 743-854.

V is TRBV18 and J is TRBJ2-7; D possibly matches TRBD1 or TRBD2 (6 bases each). The sequence was collected from an adult in good health. The material was peripheral blood, obtained on day 0 of AZD1222 vaccination. CDR3 coding DNA: TGTGCCAGCTCACCCGGGGGCGACGAGCAGTACTTC. Translated: CASSPGGDEQYF.